This T cell receptor beta chain was sequenced in a study of blood T cell repertoires in COVID-19. The wider study: COVID-19 samples collected from the United States, Italy and Spain covered acute and convalescent phases. Sources were T cells, B-cell-depleted T cells, or PBMCs; the material itself was cDNA or gDNA.

In the original analysis: Amplified reference gene primers provided the basis for estimating nucleated cell counts. Sequencing used immunoSEQ multiplex PCR; TCRdb keeps in-frame clones, though not all of them. From that table come the V and J calls and clone size; the DNA was used to work out D and trimming. Here the sample spans about 260,000 clones, about 85% being singletons. The sample comprised peripheral blood. This clonotype was obtained from a man in his fifties or sixties with acute or convalescent COVID-19.

The CDR3 loop reads CASSQGQGSNTGELFF. CDR3 nucleotide sequence: TGTGCCAGCTCGCAGGGACAGGGCTCGAACACCGGGGAGCTGTTTTTT. The rearrangement joins TRBV18 to TRBJ2-2; 9 bases fit TRBD1. The V gene end was trimmed by 6 bases and the J gene end by 0 bases; junction bases not matched to a gene: 5. The CDR3 sequence is 16 residues long. Per the germline V gene, CDR1 is KGHSH and CDR2 is LQKENI.